Shown below are 28 T cell receptor beta chains from a single sample sequenced in a study of CD8+ T cells in alopecia areata. Extracted from the samples, RNA was reverse transcribed into cDNA to serve as the sequencing template. Sequenced by immunoSEQ multiplex PCR; TCRdb stores in-frame clones only, minus some. Found here are tens of thousands of clones, around 71% of them singletons; the top ten hold approximately 15%. The treatment is: oral pan-JAK inhibitor, 5-10 mg twice daily. Here the sequenced sample was CD8+ T cells sorted from blood, taken at approximately week 45, from a patient treated with tofacitinib. Receptors originate from a human donor with alopecia areata.

V is TRBV4-1 and J is TRBJ2-1, with TRBD2 matching over 11 bases. The CDR3 consists of 14 residues. From germline, CDR1 is MGHRA and CDR2 YSYEKL. The V segment lost 1 base and the J segment 8 bases; nucleotides outside the gene matches: 1. CDR3 nucleotides: TGCGCCAGCAGCCAAGTAGCGGGGGGGGATGAGCAGTTCTTC. Amino acids: CASSQVAGGDEQFF.

J is TRBJ2-7 and V is TRBV5-6; D is possibly TRBD2 (6 bases). Germline V gene lookup returns CDR1 SGHDT and CDR2 YYEEEE. CDR3 length equals 14 residues. Trimming removed 4 bases at V and 2 bases at J, with 13 bases between. This CDR3 is CASSPGAGPYEQYF. CDR3 in DNA: TGTGCCAGCAGCCCGGGAGCAGGACCCTACGAGCAGTACTTC. The whole variable domain, filled in from reference TRBV5-6 and TRBJ2-7, reads DAGVTQSPTHLIKTRGQQVTLRCSPKSGHDTVSWYQQALGQGPQFIFQYYEEEERQRGNFPDRFSGHQFPNYSSELNVNALLLGDSALYLCASSPGAGPYEQYFGPGTRLTVT.

The chain couples TRBV18 to TRBJ2-1; TRBD1 agrees at 8 bases. CDR1 KGHSH and CDR2 LQKENI come from the germline V gene. The CDR3 runs 15 residues. After removal of 6 bases from V and 5 bases from J, the junction contained 9 bases not matched to a gene. The CDR3: CASSDRDFLNNEQFF. The CDR3 DNA reads TGTGCCAGCTCGGACAGGGACTTTCTCAACAATGAGCAGTTCTTC.

The DNA for the CDR3 is TGTGCCAGTAGTATAGCTACGTCGGCGGTCCAAGAGACCCAGTACTTC. It codes for CASSIATSAVQETQYF. V usage is TRBV19 and J usage is TRBJ2-5; the D is unclear. Per the germline V gene, CDR1 is LNHDA and CDR2 is SQIVND (reference sequence). Trimming pared 1 base from V and 1 base from J, leaving 13 bases between. The CDR3 totals 16 residues.

The V call is TRBV6-5, the J call TRBJ1-1; weak D call: TRBD1 (5 bases). The CDR3 is made up of 15 amino acids. With 6 bases removed from V and 3 bases from J, the gap between germline ends came to 17 bases. CDR1 and CDR2 (germline): MNHEY, SVGAGI. As DNA, the CDR3 is TGTGCCAGCAGCCCCGTGGCCCCGGGGGACACTGAAGCTTTCTTT. This codes for CASSPVAPGDTEAFF.

The CDR3 loop reads CASSFGLAGDNEQFF. The CDR3 nucleotides are TGTGCCAGCAGTTTCGGGCTAGCGGGGGACAATGAGCAGTTCTTC. V gene TRBV27 combines with J gene TRBJ2-1; 10 nucleotides agree with TRBD2. After removal of 3 bases from V and 5 bases from J, the junction contained 4 bases not matched to a gene. The germline V gene has CDR1 MNHEY and CDR2 SMNVEV (reference sequence). This CDR3 has 15 residues.

The count of this clone is one. The chain recombines TRBV2 with TRBJ1-1; possible D gene TRBD1, 5 bases. The CDR3 sequence is 12 residues long. Germline V gene sequence: CDR1 SNHLY, CDR2 FYNNEI. Trimming removed 3 bases at V and 7 bases at J, with 9 bases between. Here the CDR3 reads CASSDWGSEAFF. The CDR3 bases are TGTGCCAGCAGTGATTGGGGGAGTGAAGCTTTCTTT.

The chain employs TRBV4-1 and TRBJ2-2; the D is unclear. Deletions cut 4 bases from V and 3 bases from J, with 9 bases between. Per the germline V gene, CDR1 is MGHRA and CDR2 is YSYEKL. The CDR3 contains 14 residues. The CDR3 here is CASSPLTDTGELFF. CDR3 in DNA: TGCGCCAGCAGCCCGCTGACGGACACCGGGGAGCTGTTTTTT.

This clone was seen more than once but under ten times. The rearrangement links TRBV27 to TRBJ1-1, with 8 positions matching TRBD1. Trimming at V came to 6 bases and at J to 5 bases, leaving 14 bases not matched to a gene. The CDR3 runs to 16 residues. Germline lookup yields CDR1 MNHEY and CDR2 SMNVEV (reference sequence). The chain's CDR3 is CASRPGGGNRGTEAFF. In DNA form, the CDR3 reads TGTGCCAGCAGACCAGGGGGCGGGAATCGTGGGACTGAAGCTTTCTTT.

The chain couples TRBV11-2 to TRBJ2-3; 8 nucleotides match TRBD2. CDR3 length equals 16 residues. Germline CDR1 is SGHAT and CDR2 is FQNNGV. V lost 1 base, J lost 0 bases, and 3 bases stayed unmatched. The CDR3 DNA follows: TGTGCCAGCAGCTTAGTCAGCGGGGGAAGCACAGATACGCAGTATTTT. It yields the protein CASSLVSGGSTDTQYF.

The chain employs TRBV4-1 and TRBJ1-2, with D perhaps matching TRBD1 (6 bases). The germline V gene has CDR1 MGHRA and CDR2 YSYEKL. The V end lost 1 base, the J end lost 6 bases, and 15 bases lay between the germline ends. The CDR3 has 15 residues. CDR3 protein: CASSQGSGTRNGYTF. The CDR3 nucleotides are TGCGCCAGCAGCCAAGGGTCAGGGACACGAAATGGCTACACCTTC.

This clone has only a few counts. This rearrangement joins TRBV29-1 to TRBJ2-5; D unclear. The CDR3 consists of 11 residues. V was trimmed by 6 bases and J by 5 bases, leaving 10 bases between them. CDR1 is SQVTM, CDR2 ANQGSEA, per germline. CDR3 amino acids: CSVALGETQYF. In DNA form, the CDR3 reads TGCAGCGTCGCCCTCGGGGAGACCCAGTACTTC.

The chain recombines TRBV19 with TRBJ1-2; weak D call: TRBD1 (5 bases). V was pared by 5 bases and J by 0 bases, with 16 bases between. The germline gives CDR1 LNHDA, CDR2 SQIVND (reference sequence). CDR3 length equals 16 residues. CDR3 residues: CASSPEGTATNYGYTF. The CDR3 nucleotides are TGTGCCAGTAGTCCGGAAGGGACGGCTACTAACTATGGCTACACCTTC.

The CDR3 DNA follows: TGCGCCAGCAGCCAAGAAGCCTCCCCAAATTCACCCCTCCACTTT. Protein: CASSQEASPNSPLHF. The chain links TRBV4-3 to TRBJ1-6; D uncertain. The V end lost 0 bases, the J end lost 7 bases, and 10 bases lay between the germline ends. The CDR3 sequence is 15 residues long. Germline values: CDR1 LGHNA, CDR2 YSLEER.

This clone was recorded a few times. The chain recombines TRBV29-1 with TRBJ1-1; D gene unclear. Trimming cost V 6 bases and J 1 base, with 9 bases left between them. The CDR3 loop spans 12 amino acids. Germline V gene data show CDR1 as SQVTM and CDR2 as ANQGSEA. The DNA for the CDR3 is TGCAGCGTCGCCCCAGGGAACACTGAAGCTTTCTTT. Translation gives CSVAPGNTEAFF.

The chain links TRBV2 to TRBJ1-5; TRBD1 matches 7 bases. V lost 4 bases, J lost 2 bases, and 8 bases stayed unmatched. CDR3 length: 16 amino acids. The V gene's germline CDR1 is SNHLY and CDR2 FYNNEI. As DNA, the CDR3 is TGTGCCAGCAGTGCCACAGGGGAGATGGGCAATCAGCCCCAGCATTTT. This gives the protein CASSATGEMGNQPQHF.

A remark on this clone: An end of the junction does not agree with germline; a read error may underlie this. CDR3 nucleotide sequence: TGTGCCAGCAGCATAGGCCCGGGACAGGTTTTGGGCTACACCTTC. Translating gives CASSIGPGQVLGYTF. V and J are TRBV13 and TRBJ1-2, with 8 positions matching TRBD1. Per the germline V gene, CDR1 is PRHDT and CDR2 is FYEKMQ (reference sequence). The CDR3 length is 15 residues.

The gene calls are TRBV11-2 and TRBJ2-3; D might be TRBD1 (6 bases). This CDR3 spans 14 amino acids. The V end lost 5 bases, the J end lost 3 bases, and 12 bases lay between the germline ends. Germline lookup yields CDR1 SGHAT and CDR2 FQNNGV. This CDR3 is CASSAGRGTDTQYF. For the CDR3, the DNA is TGTGCCAGCAGCGCCGGAAGGGGGACAGATACGCAGTATTTT.

The count of this clone is one. This chain connects TRBV20-1 to TRBJ1-1, with D perhaps matching TRBD1 (5 bases). The CDR3 is 10 residues long. Germline CDR1 is DFQATT and CDR2 is SNEGSKA (reference sequence). V gave up 5 bases and J gave up 10 bases, with 11 bases separating them. The CDR3 DNA follows: TGCAGTGCTCCGGGACGGTTAGCTTTCTTT. It codes for CSAPGRLAFF.

The chain uses TRBV5-1 and TRBJ2-1; 8 bases are shared with TRBD2. The CDR3 sequence is 16 residues long. Trimming at V came to 2 bases and at J to 4 bases, leaving 8 bases not matched to a gene. Looked up from germline, CDR1 is SGHRS and CDR2 is YFSETQ. CDR3 in amino acids: CASSLNELADYNEQFF. The DNA for the CDR3 is TGCGCCAGCAGCTTAAATGAACTAGCGGATTACAATGAGCAGTTCTTC.

Written as DNA, the CDR3 is TGTGCCAGCAGTGGGACAGGGGACTCCTCCTACGAGCAGTACTTC. Its protein product is CASSGTGDSSYEQYF. The chain joins TRBV2 to TRBJ2-7; 9 nucleotides line up with TRBD1. V lost 4 bases, J lost 0 bases, and 4 bases stayed unmatched. This CDR3 contains 15 residues. Germline lookup yields CDR1 SNHLY and CDR2 FYNNEI.

The chain combines TRBV9 with TRBJ1-5, with 7 bases lining up with TRBD1. The germline CDR1 and CDR2 sequences are SGDLS and YYNGEE. After removal of 3 bases from V and 3 bases from J, the junction contained 3 bases not matched to a gene. The CDR3 has 14 residues. CDR3 nucleotides: TGTGCCAGCAGCGCCGGGACAGTCAATCAGCCCCAGCATTTT. Its translation: CASSAGTVNQPQHF.

The sample holds one count of this clone. The rearrangement links TRBV25-1 to TRBJ1-6; possible D gene TRBD1, 6 bases. CDR3 length: 14 amino acids. V gave up 7 bases and J gave up 0 bases, with 7 bases separating them. Germline V gene lookup returns CDR1 MGHDK and CDR2 SYGVNS. The DNA of the CDR3 is TGTGCCAGCAAGGACAGCTCCTATAATTCACCCCTCCACTTT. This codes for CASKDSSYNSPLHF. Variable domain in full (rest from reference TRBV25-1 and TRBJ1-6): EADIYQTPRYLVIGTGKKITLECSQTMGHDKMYWYQQDPGMELHLIHYSYGVNSTEKGDLSSESTVSRIRTEHFPLTLESARPSHTSQYLCASKDSSYNSPLHFGNGTRLTVT.

The J gene is TRBJ2-1, the V gene TRBV2; a weak D match, TRBD1 (6 bases). Germline V gene lookup returns CDR1 SNHLY and CDR2 FYNNEI. Deletions cut 4 bases from V and 5 bases from J, with 6 bases between. CDR3 length: 12 amino acids. The CDR3 spells CASSGQDNEQFF. CDR3 DNA sequence: TGTGCCAGCAGTGGACAGGACAATGAGCAGTTCTTC.

This chain links TRBV19 with TRBJ2-1, with D perhaps assigned TRBD1 or TRBD2 (5 bases each). Trimming removed 5 bases from V and 4 bases from J, with 6 bases in between. Per the germline V gene, CDR1 is LNHDA and CDR2 is SQIVND (reference sequence). The CDR3 totals 12 residues. CDR3 bases: TGTGCCAGTAGTGGGGGATACAATGAGCAGTTCTTC. Its translation: CASSGGYNEQFF.

This chain uses TRBV6-1 with TRBJ2-3; D may be TRBD1 (6 bases). The CDR3 sequence is 15 residues long. Germline assignment: CDR1 MNHNS and CDR2 SASEGT. V lost 2 bases, J lost 2 bases, and 11 bases lay in between. CDR3 DNA sequence: TGTGCCAGCAGTGAAAAACAGGGATACACAGATACGCAGTATTTT. This encodes CASSEKQGYTDTQYF.

V usage is TRBV30 and J usage is TRBJ2-2, with 9 bases fitting TRBD2. Germline assignment: CDR1 GTSNPN and CDR2 SVGIG (reference sequence). J lost 6 bases, V lost 1 base, and 6 bases had no gene match. The CDR3 is made up of 15 amino acids. The CDR3 DNA sequence: TGTGCCTGGAGTGGCGCGGGGGGGCGAGCCGGGGAGCTGTTTTTT. Translation gives CAWSGAGGRAGELFF.

The rearrangement uses TRBV19 and TRBJ2-1, with a weak D call TRBD2 (5 bases). The germline gives CDR1 LNHDA, CDR2 SQIVND (reference sequence). V lost 6 bases and J lost 4, with 10 bases in between. There are 13 residues in the CDR3. The CDR3 here is CASRGDFYNEQFF. CDR3 DNA: TGTGCCAGTAGGGGAGACTTTTACAATGAGCAGTTCTTC.